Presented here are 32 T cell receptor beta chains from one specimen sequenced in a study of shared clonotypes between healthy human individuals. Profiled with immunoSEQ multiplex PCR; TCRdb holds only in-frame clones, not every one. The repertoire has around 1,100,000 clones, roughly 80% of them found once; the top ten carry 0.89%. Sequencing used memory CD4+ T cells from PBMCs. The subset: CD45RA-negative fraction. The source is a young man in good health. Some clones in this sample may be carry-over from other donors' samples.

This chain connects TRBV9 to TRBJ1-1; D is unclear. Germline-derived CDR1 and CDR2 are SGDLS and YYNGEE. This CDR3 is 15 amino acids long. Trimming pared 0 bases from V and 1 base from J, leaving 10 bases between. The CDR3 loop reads CASSVESEKNTEAFF. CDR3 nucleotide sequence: TGTGCCAGCAGCGTAGAGTCTGAAAAGAACACTGAAGCTTTCTTT.

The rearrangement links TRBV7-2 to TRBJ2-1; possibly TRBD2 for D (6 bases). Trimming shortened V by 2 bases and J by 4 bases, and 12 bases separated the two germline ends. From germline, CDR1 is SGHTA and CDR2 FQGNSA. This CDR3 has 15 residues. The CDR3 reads CASSLTAGVYNEQFF. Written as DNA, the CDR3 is TGTGCCAGCAGCTTAACAGCGGGTGTATACAATGAGCAGTTCTTC.

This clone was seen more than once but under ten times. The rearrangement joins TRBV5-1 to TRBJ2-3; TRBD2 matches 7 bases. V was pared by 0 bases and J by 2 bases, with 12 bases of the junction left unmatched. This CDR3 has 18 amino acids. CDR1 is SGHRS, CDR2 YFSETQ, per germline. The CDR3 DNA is TGCGCCAGCAGCTTGGGACGCCTTACTAGCGACCCCACAGATACGCAGTATTTT. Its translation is CASSLGRLTSDPTDTQYF.

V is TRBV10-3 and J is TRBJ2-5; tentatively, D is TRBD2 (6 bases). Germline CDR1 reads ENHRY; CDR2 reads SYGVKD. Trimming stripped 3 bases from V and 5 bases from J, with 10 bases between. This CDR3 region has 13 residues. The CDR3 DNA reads TGTGCCATCAGTGATGGGGGGAGGGAGACCCAGTACTTC. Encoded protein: CAISDGGRETQYF.

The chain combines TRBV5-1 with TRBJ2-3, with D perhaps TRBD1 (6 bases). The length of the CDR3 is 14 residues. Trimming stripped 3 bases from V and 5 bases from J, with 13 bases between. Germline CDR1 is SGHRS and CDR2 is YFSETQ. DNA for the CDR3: TGCGCCAGCAGCTATACAGGGAGAGGAGATACGCAGTATTTT. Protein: CASSYTGRGDTQYF.

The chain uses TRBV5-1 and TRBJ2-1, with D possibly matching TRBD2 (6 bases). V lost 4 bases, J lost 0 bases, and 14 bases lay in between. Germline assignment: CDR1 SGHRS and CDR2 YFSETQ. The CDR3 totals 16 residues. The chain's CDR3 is CASSRGSGSSYNEQFF. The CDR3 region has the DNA TGCGCCAGCAGCCGGGGTAGCGGTAGCTCCTACAATGAGCAGTTCTTC.

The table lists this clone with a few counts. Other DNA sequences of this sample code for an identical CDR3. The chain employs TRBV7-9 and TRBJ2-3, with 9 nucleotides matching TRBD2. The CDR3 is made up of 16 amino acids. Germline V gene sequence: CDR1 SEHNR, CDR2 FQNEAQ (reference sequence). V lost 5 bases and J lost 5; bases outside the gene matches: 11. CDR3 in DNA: TGTGCCAGCAGCCCCTTGGGGGGACTAGCCCAAGATACGCAGTATTTT. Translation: CASSPLGGLAQDTQYF.

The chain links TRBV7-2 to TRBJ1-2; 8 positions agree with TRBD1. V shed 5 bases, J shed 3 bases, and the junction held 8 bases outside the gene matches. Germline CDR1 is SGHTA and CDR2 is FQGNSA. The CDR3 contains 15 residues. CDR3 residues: CASSLTGAEDYGYTF. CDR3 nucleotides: TGTGCCAGCAGCCTGACAGGGGCGGAAGACTATGGCTACACCTTC.

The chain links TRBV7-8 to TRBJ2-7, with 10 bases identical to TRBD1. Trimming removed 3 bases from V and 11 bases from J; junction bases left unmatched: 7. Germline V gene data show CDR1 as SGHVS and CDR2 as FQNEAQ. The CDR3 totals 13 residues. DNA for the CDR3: TGTGCCAGCAGCTTTTTGGGACAGGGGATCGAGTACTTC. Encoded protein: CASSFLGQGIEYF.

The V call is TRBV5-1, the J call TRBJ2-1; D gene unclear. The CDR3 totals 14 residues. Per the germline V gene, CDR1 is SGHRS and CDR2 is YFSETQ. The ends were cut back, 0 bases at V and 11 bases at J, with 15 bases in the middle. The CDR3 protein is CASSLASGFPQQFF. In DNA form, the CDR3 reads TGCGCCAGCAGCTTGGCCAGTGGTTTCCCCCAGCAGTTCTTC.

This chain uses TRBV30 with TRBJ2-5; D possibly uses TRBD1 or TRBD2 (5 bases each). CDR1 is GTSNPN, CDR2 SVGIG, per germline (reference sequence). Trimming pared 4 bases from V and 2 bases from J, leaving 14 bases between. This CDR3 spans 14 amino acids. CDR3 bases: TGTGCCTGGAAAAATCGGGGCAGGCAAGAGACCCAGTACTTC. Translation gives CAWKNRGRQETQYF.

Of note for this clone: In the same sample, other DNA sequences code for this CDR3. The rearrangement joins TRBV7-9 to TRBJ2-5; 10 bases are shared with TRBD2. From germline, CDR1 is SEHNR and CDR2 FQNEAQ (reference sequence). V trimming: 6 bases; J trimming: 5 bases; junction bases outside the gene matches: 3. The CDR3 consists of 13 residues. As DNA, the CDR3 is TGTGCCAGCAGTTCTAGCGGGAGTGAGACCCAGTACTTC. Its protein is CASSSSGSETQYF. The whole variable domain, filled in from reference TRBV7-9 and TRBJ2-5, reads DTGVSQNPRHKITKRGQNVTFRCDPISEHNRLYWYRQTLGQGPEFLTYFQNEAQLEKSRLLSDRFSAERPKGSFSTLEIQRTEQGDSAMYLCASSSSGSETQYFGPGTRLLVL.

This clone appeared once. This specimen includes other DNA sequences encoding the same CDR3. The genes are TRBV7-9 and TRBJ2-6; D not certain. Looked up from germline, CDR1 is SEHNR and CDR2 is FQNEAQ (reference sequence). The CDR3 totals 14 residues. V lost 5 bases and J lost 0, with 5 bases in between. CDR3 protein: CASSLSSGANVLTF. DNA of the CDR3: TGTGCCAGCAGCCTCTCCTCTGGGGCCAACGTCCTGACTTTC.

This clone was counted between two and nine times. The CDR3 DNA reads TGTGCCAGTAGTGCAGGGTGGCGGCAGCCCCAGCATTTT. It codes for CASSAGWRQPQHF. The chain has TRBV19 and TRBJ1-5; tentative D call: TRBD1 (5 bases). The germline gives CDR1 LNHDA, CDR2 SQIVND (reference sequence). The V end was cut by 5 bases, the J end by 7 bases, with 12 bases between. The CDR3 is made up of 13 amino acids.

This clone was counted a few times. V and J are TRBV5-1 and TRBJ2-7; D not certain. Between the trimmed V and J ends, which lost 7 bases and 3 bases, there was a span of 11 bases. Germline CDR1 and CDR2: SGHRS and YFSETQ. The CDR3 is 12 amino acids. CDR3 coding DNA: TGCGCCAGCGGAAAGGGCGGCTACGAGCAGTACTTC. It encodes CASGKGGYEQYF.

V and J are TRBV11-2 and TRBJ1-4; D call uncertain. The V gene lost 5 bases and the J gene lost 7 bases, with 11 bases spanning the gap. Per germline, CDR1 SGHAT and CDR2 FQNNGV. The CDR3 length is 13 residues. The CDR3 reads CASSINGGEKLFF. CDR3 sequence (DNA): TGTGCCAGCAGCATCAATGGAGGTGAAAAACTGTTTTTT.

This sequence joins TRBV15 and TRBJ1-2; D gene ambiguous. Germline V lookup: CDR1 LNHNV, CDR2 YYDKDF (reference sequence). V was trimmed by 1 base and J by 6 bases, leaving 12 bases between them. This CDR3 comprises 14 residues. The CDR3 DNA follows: TGTGCCACCAGCAGAGTCTACAACGCGGATGGCTACACCTTC. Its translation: CATSRVYNADGYTF.

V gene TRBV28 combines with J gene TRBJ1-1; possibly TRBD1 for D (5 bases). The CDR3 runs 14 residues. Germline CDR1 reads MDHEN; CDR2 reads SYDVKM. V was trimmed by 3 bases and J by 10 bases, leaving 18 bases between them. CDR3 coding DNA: TGTGCCAGCAGTTTGGCCAGGGATCTTATTGCAGCTTTCTTT. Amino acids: CASSLARDLIAAFF.

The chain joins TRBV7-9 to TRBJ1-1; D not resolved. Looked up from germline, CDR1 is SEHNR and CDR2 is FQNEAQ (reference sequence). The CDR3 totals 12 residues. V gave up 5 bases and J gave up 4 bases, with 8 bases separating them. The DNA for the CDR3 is TGTGCCAGCAGCCCAGAGAGCACTGAAGCTTTCTTT. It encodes CASSPESTEAFF.

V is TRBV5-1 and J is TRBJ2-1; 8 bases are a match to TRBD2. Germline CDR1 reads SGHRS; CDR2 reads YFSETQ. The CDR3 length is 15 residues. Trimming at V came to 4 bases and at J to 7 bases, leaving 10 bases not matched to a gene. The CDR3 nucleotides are TGCGCCAGCAGCCCTGGGACTAGGGAATCTAATGAGCAGTTCTTC. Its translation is CASSPGTRESNEQFF. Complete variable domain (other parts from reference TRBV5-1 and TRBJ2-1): KAGVTQTPRYLIKTRGQQVTLSCSPISGHRSVSWYQQTPGQGLQFLFEYFSETQRNKGNFPGRFSGRQFSNSRSEMNVSTLELGDSALYLCASSPGTRESNEQFFGPGTRLTVL.

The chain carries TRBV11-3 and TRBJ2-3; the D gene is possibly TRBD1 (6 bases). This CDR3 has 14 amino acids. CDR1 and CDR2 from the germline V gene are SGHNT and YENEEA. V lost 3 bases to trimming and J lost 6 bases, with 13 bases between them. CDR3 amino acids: CASSLRGLGDTQYF. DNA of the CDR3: TGTGCCAGCAGCTTGAGGGGGTTGGGGGATACGCAGTATTTT. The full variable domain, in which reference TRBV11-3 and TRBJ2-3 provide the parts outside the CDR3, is EAGVVQSPRYKIIEKKQPVAFWCNPISGHNTLYWYLQNLGQGPELLIRYENEEAVDDSQLPKDRFSAERLKGVDSTLKIQPAELGDSAVYLCASSLRGLGDTQYFGPGTRLTVL.

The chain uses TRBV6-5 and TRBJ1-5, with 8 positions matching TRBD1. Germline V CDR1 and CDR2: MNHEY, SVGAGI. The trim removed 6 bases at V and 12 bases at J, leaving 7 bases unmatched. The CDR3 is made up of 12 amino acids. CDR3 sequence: CASSTYRGSQHF. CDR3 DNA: TGTGCCAGCAGCACATACAGGGGGAGCCAGCATTTT.

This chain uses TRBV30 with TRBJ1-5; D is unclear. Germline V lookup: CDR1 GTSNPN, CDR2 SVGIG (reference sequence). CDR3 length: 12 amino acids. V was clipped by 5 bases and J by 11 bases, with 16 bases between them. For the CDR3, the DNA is TGTGCCTGGGATCACAAGGGAGAGACCCAGCATTTT. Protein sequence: CAWDHKGETQHF.

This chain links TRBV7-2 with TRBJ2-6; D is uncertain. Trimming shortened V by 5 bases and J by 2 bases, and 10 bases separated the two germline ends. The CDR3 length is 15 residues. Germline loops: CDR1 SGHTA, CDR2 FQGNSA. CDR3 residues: CASSASSTGANVLTF. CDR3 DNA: TGTGCCAGCAGCGCCAGTAGCACTGGGGCCAACGTCCTGACTTTC.

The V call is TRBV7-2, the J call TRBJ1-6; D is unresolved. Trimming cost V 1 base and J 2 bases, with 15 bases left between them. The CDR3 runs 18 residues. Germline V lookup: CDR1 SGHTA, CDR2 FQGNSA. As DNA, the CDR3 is TGTGCCAGCAGCTTAGAGTTCGTGGGGAGGACCTATAATTCACCCCTCCACTTT. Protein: CASSLEFVGRTYNSPLHF.

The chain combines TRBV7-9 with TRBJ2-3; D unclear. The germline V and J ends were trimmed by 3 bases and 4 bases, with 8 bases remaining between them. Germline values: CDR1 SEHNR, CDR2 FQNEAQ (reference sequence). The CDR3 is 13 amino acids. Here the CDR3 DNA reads TGTGCCAGCAGCTTGGTTTTCCCAGATACGCAGTATTTT. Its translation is CASSLVFPDTQYF.

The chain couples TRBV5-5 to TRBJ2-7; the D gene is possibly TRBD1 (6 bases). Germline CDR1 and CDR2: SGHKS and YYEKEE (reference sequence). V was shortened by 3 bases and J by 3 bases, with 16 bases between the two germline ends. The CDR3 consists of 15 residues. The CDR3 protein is CASSSITGQFYEQYF. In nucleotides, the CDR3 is TGTGCCAGCAGCTCAATTACAGGGCAATTCTACGAGCAGTACTTC.

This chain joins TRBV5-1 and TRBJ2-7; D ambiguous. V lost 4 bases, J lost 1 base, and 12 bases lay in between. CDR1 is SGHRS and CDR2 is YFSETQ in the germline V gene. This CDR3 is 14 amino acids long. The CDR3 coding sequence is TGCGCCAGCAGCCCGATCGGCAGATCCTACGAGCAGTACTTC. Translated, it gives CASSPIGRSYEQYF.

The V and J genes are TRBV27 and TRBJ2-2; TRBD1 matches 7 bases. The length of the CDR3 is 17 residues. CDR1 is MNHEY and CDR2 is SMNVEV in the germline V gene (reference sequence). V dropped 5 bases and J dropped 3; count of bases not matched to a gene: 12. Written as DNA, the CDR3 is TGTGCCAGCAGTCCCTTGAGGACAGGACGGGACACCGGGGAGCTGTTTTTT. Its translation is CASSPLRTGRDTGELFF.

In nucleotides, the CDR3 is TGTGCCAGCAGCCGGGGACAGGGGTGGGAGCAGTACTTC. It is translated as CASSRGQGWEQYF. The rearrangement uses TRBV14 and TRBJ2-7; 10 bases fit TRBD1. V lost 4 bases to trimming and J lost 7 bases; unmatched junction nucleotides: 4. The CDR3 runs 13 residues. Germline values: CDR1 SGHDN, CDR2 FVKESK.

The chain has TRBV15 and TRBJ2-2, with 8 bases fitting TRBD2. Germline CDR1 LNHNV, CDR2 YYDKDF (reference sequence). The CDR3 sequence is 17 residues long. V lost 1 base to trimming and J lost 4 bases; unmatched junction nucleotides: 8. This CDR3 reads CATSRGVGRAGTGELFF. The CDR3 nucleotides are TGTGCCACCAGCAGAGGGGTCGGGAGGGCCGGCACCGGGGAGCTGTTTTTT.

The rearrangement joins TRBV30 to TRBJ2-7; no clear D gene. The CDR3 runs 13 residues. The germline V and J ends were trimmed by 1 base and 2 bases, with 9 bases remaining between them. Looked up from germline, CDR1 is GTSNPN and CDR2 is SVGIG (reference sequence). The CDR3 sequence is CAWSDSRAYEQYF. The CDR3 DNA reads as TGTGCCTGGAGTGACTCTAGAGCCTACGAGCAGTACTTC.